The clone carrying this T cell receptor (beta chain) has only a few counts. Antigen: not known. This sample was included in a study of CD8 T cells in ankylosing spondylitis. The CDR3 loop spans 13 amino acids. Trimming stripped 3 bases from V and 8 bases from J, with 10 bases between. Quantitative 5'-RACE with molecular barcodes generated TCR beta libraries. TCRdb re-analysed the 5' RACE reads in MiXCR, keeping a single row per CDR3 protein. The sample shows roughly 240,000 distinct CDR3 sequences, roughly 32% of them seen only once. The study, taken as a whole, reports: Clones linked to disease, bearing a CD8+ phenotype, were relatively rare in peripheral blood.

The receptor comes from a male donor with ankylosing spondylitis or in good health (not recorded which). J is TRBJ1-4 and V is TRBV12-3 or TRBV12-4; D unclear. Sequenced material: blood, either unsorted or a sorted T cell fraction (not recorded which). The CDR3 here is CASSLRDREKLFF. The CDR3 region has the DNA TGTGCCAGCAGTTTGCGGGATCGGGAAAAACTGTTTTTT.